This entry features one T cell receptor beta chain sequence. No antigen is known for it. Unexposed donor CD4+ T cells date from 2011-2018, before the COVID-19 pandemic. The cells were cultured for about 10 days before CD4+ T cells were isolated. PBMCs were plated at around 2.1 million per well in IL-2-containing medium. This sample is part of a study of CD4 T cells in relation to SARS-CoV-2 and coronaviruses. Study at large: Crossreactive spike epitopes shared across donors were mapped to their HLA restriction.

The assay was immunoSEQ multiplex PCR, and TCRdb's table has in-frame clones only and misses some. The table shows almost 30,000 clones, with around 80% occurring only once. This receptor was taken from a human donor in good health. The specimen sequenced was CD4+ T cells from PBMCs, cultured in vitro.

In DNA, the CDR3 is TGTGCCAGCAATCGGGGGGGGGTCGCAGAGACCCAGTACTTC. Its protein is CASNRGGVAETQYF. The V gene is TRBV7-2, the J gene TRBJ2-5, with 8 bases matching TRBD2. Germline V gene sequence: CDR1 SGHTA, CDR2 FQGNSA. The CDR3 is 14 residues long. The V and J ends lost 7 bases and 4 bases, in that order; junction bases with no gene match: 8.